This T cell receptor beta chain derives from a study of T-cell reconstitution after alpha-beta-depleted transplantation in children (TCRdb year 2016). Some background on the complete study: T-cell immune reconstitution after TCRalphabeta/CD19-depleted allogeneic hematopoietic cell transplantation in children was quantitatively tracked in the study by means of TCR repertoire profiling.

Libraries came from PCR. Sequencing was performed on an Illumina HiSeq 2500. TCR libraries were prepared with molecular barcoding, using unique molecular identifiers to normalize TCRbeta repertoire quantification. TCRdb trimmed public reads at Q25 via fastp, called clones via MiXCR and kept in-frame beta chains. Here each entry gathers all rows of one CDR3 protein and keeps the most common genes and DNA. Here the sample has approximately 420,000 distinct CDR3 sequences; about a tenth occur a single time. The top ten hold approximately 5% of the sample. V loses 6 bases of germline sequence and J loses 5 bases, and the interval between the two ends is 19 bases. CDR1 and CDR2 (DFQATT, SNEGSKA) derive from the germline V gene (reference sequence). The CDR3, from cysteine to phenylalanine, totals 14 residues. Solely the CDR3 DNA is kept, with 42 bases framed from the first base. Many counts were recorded for this clonotype. The target of this receptor is not known. Per-base quality was not reported, and no clone a single base away is much larger than it.

This clonotype originated in a human donor who donated a stem cell graft to a child with acute myeloid leukemia. This sequence uses TRBV20-1 and TRBJ2-5; a weak D assignment points to TRBD1 (6 bases agree). The specimen comprised PBMCs from the stem cell graft donor, sampled from the stem cell graft. The CDR3 sequence is CSARDKAQGETQYF. Read as DNA, the sequence is TGCAGTGCGCGAGATAAAGCGCAGGGGGAGACCCAGTACTTC.